One and the same sample provided the 16 T cell receptor beta chains below, sequenced in a study of blood T cells in healthy people across ages. Sample-barcoded 5' priming and a J-beta primer mix drove a second PCR of 7 to 11 cycles. MiXCR was run by TCRdb on the 5' RACE reads, yielding one entry per CDR3 protein. Of 2 million or so distinct CDR3 sequences listed, around half are singletons. Sample: blood. These receptors were taken from a woman aged 40 to 50 in good health.

V and J are TRBV6-2 or TRBV6-3 and TRBJ2-5, with 8 bases lining up with TRBD2. Trimming at V came to 0 bases and at J to 4 bases, leaving 10 bases not matched to a gene. The CDR3 spans 17 residues. Germline V gene sequence: CDR1 MNHEY, CDR2 SVGEGT. CDR3: CASSYSYPAGERETQYF. In DNA form, the CDR3 reads TGTGCCAGCAGTTACTCGTATCCAGCGGGGGAACGAGAGACCCAGTACTTC.

This clonotype was detected a few times. The chain uses TRBV5-1 and TRBJ2-7, with 8 bases that match TRBD1. Germline lookup yields CDR1 SGHRS and CDR2 YFSETQ. The CDR3 is 14 amino acids. V lost 3 bases and J lost 6; bases outside the gene matches: 8. The CDR3 protein is CASSYGTGAPEQYF. The DNA of the CDR3 is TGCGCCAGCAGCTACGGGACAGGCGCCCCCGAGCAGTACTTC.

This clonotype was counted a few times. The chain carries TRBV6-2 or TRBV6-3 and TRBJ2-5; D is ambiguous. The CDR3 runs 11 residues. CDR1 is MNHEY and CDR2 is SVGEGT in the germline V gene. Trimming left V 6 bases short and J 6 bases short, with 8 bases between. The CDR3 reads CASRKSKTQYF. In nucleotides, the CDR3 is TGTGCCAGCAGAAAGTCAAAGACCCAGTACTTC.

The chain employs TRBV9 and TRBJ1-4; no reliable D call. Trimming took off 3 bases at V and 4 bases at J, with 7 bases between the two ends. CDR3 length equals 13 residues. In germline, CDR1 is SGDLS, CDR2 YYNGEE. CDR3 nucleotides: TGTGCCAGCAGCGCGGCTGGTAATGAAAAACTGTTTTTT. It translates to CASSAAGNEKLFF.

This chain joins TRBV20-1 and TRBJ1-2; tentative D call: TRBD1 (5 bases). V gave up 0 bases and J gave up 2 bases, with 10 bases separating them. The CDR3 spans 14 residues. Germline CDR1 DFQATT, CDR2 SNEGSKA (reference sequence). CDR3 residues: CSARDYGGNYGYTF. CDR3 coding DNA: TGCAGTGCTAGAGATTATGGGGGAAACTATGGCTACACCTTC.

This sequence joins TRBV30 and TRBJ1-5; D is undetermined. Germline CDR1 is GTSNPN and CDR2 is SVGIG (reference sequence). V was clipped by 1 base and J by 6 bases, with 10 bases between them. This CDR3 has 13 amino acids. CDR3 region: CAWSAGGSQPQHF. CDR3 DNA sequence: TGTGCCTGGAGTGCGGGAGGCAGTCAGCCCCAGCATTTT.

V usage is TRBV5-5 and J usage is TRBJ2-5; no reliable D call. V was cut by 2 bases and J by 11 bases, with 13 bases left in between. Germline V lookup: CDR1 SGHKS, CDR2 YYEKEE (reference sequence). This CDR3 contains 12 residues. CDR3 sequence: CASSFLNEEQYF. The CDR3 DNA sequence: TGTGCCAGCAGCTTCTTAAACGAGGAGCAGTACTTC. The full variable domain, with the rest looked up from reference TRBV5-5 and TRBJ2-5, is DAGVTQSPTHLIKTRGQQVTLRCSPISGHKSVSWYQQVLGQGPQFIFQYYEKEERGRGNFPDRFSARQFPNYSSELNVNALLLGDSALYLCASSFLNEEQYFGPGTRLLVL.

This clonotype appeared a few times. The chain couples TRBV20-1 to TRBJ1-2; weak D call: TRBD1 (6 bases). Between the trimmed V and J ends, which lost 6 bases and 2 bases, there was a span of 16 bases. Germline V gene lookup returns CDR1 DFQATT and CDR2 SNEGSKA (reference sequence). There are 14 residues in the CDR3. The CDR3 loop is CSALLGRGNYGYTF. DNA of the CDR3: TGCAGTGCACTTCTGGGCAGGGGCAACTATGGCTACACCTTC.

This clonotype was detected only a few times. The chain combines TRBV6-5 with TRBJ2-5; TRBD2 agrees at 9 bases. Germline loops: CDR1 MNHEY, CDR2 SVGAGI. This CDR3 contains 17 residues. Trimming cost V 0 bases and J 5 bases; bases outside gene matches: 10. In DNA, the CDR3 is TGTGCCAGCAGTTACTCCCTGGGGCTAGCGGGGCAGGAGACCCAGTACTTC. Amino acid sequence: CASSYSLGLAGQETQYF.

Only a few counts were recorded for this clonotype. The CDR3 loop reads CSVSGLAGGPRNEQFF. CDR3 coding DNA: TGCAGCGTTTCTGGACTAGCGGGGGGGCCGAGGAATGAGCAGTTCTTC. V and J are TRBV29-1 and TRBJ2-1; 15 nucleotides line up with TRBD2. CDR3 length: 16 amino acids. From germline, CDR1 is SQVTM and CDR2 ANQGSEA. After removal of 5 bases from V and 7 bases from J, the junction contained 9 bases not matched to a gene.

The chain carries TRBV7-3 and TRBJ2-3; D perhaps matches TRBD1 (5 bases). This CDR3 region has 15 residues. Trimming took 5 bases from V and 1 from J, leaving 13 bases between them. Germline CDR1 SGHTA, CDR2 FQGTGA. CDR3 region: CASSISDTRTDTQYF. CDR3 nucleotide sequence: TGTGCCAGCAGCATTTCGGACACCCGCACAGATACGCAGTATTTT.

This clonotype was counted once. One end of the junction is discordant with germline, which a read error may explain. V usage is TRBV7-2 and J usage is TRBJ2-7; 11 bases are a match to TRBD2. TRBJ2-5 matches the DNA end more closely, so the J call is doubtful. Germline V lookup: CDR1 SGHTA, CDR2 FQGNSA. The CDR3 totals 15 residues. CDR3 sequence: CACSLVAGGLETQYF. The CDR3 nucleotides are TGTGCCTGCAGCTTAGTAGCGGGGGGGCTGGAGACCCAGTACTTC.

V and J are TRBV11-2 and TRBJ2-1, with a tentative D call TRBD1 (6 bases). V lost 1 base and J lost 6, with 19 bases in between. The CDR3 has 17 amino acids. Germline-derived CDR1 and CDR2 are SGHAT and FQNNGV. DNA of the CDR3: TGTGCCAGCAGCTTAGTCTTCAGGGGAATATCGCGCAATGAGCAGTTCTTC. This sequence encodes CASSLVFRGISRNEQFF.

The chain couples TRBV28 to TRBJ1-4; TRBD1 matches 9 bases. J lost 5 bases, V lost 8 bases, and 6 bases had no gene match. The CDR3 is made up of 14 amino acids. Germline assignment: CDR1 MDHEN and CDR2 SYDVKM. CDR3 sequence (DNA): TGTGCCAGCGTTCACGGGACAGGGAATGAAAAACTGTTTTTT. Residues: CASVHGTGNEKLFF. The full variable domain, its missing parts supplied by reference TRBV28 and TRBJ1-4, is DVKVTQSSRYLVKRTGEKVFLECVQDMDHENMFWYRQDPGLGLRLIYFSYDVKMKEKGDIPEGYSVSREKKERFSLILESASTNQTSMYLCASVHGTGNEKLFFGSGTQLSVL.

CDR3 in DNA: TGCAGTGCTAGTCAGGGCACGAATGAGCAGTTCTTC. Translated: CSASQGTNEQFF. The rearrangement links TRBV20-1 to TRBJ2-1; possible D gene TRBD1, 5 bases. With 3 bases removed from V and 7 bases from J, the gap between germline ends came to 10 bases. Germline-derived CDR1 and CDR2 are DFQATT and SNEGSKA (reference sequence). CDR3 length: 12 residues.

This chain uses TRBV20-1 with TRBJ2-4; D might be TRBD1 or TRBD2, each matching 5 bases. The J call is doubtful: the DNA matches TRBJ2-7 better. Germline V gene lookup returns CDR1 DFQATT and CDR2 SNEGSKA (reference sequence). This CDR3 has 13 amino acids. The CDR3 is CSAREGVSDEQYF. The CDR3 nucleotides read TGCAGTGCTAGAGAAGGGGTTAGCGACGAGCAGTACTTC.